One and the same sample provided the 3 T cell receptor beta chains below, sequenced in a study of beta chain features in type 1 diabetes. Expressed TCRB transcripts were sequenced because the entire RNA isolate underwent reverse transcription. Method: immunoSEQ multiplex PCR; TCRdb's copy keeps in-frame clones and lacks some. The profile shows hundreds of thousands of clones, about 14% of them singletons. Sequencing used naive CD4+ T cells from blood. The receptors were sampled from a man aged 30 to 39 in good health.

This clone turned up a few times. The rearrangement links TRBV4-3 to TRBJ2-5; D remains ambiguous. The CDR3 spans 14 residues. Germline CDR1 is LGHNA and CDR2 is YSLEER. Deletions cut 1 base from V and 5 bases from J, with 11 bases between. DNA for the CDR3: TGCGCCAGCAGCCAAGTTGGCCAGCAGGAGACCCAGTACTTC. Translating it yields CASSQVGQQETQYF.

The CDR3: CASSKAVYNSPLHF. In nucleotides, the CDR3 is TGTGCCAGCAGCAAAGCAGTGTATAATTCACCCCTCCACTTT. The V call is TRBV21-1, the J call TRBJ1-6. TRBV21-1 has pseudogene status. CDR3 length: 14 amino acids.

This rearrangement joins TRBV11-3 to TRBJ2-5, with a tentative D call TRBD2 (5 bases). Looked up from germline, CDR1 is SGHNT and CDR2 is YENEEA. Trimming pared 4 bases from V and 3 bases from J, leaving 12 bases between. CDR3 length: 14 residues. The DNA of the CDR3 is TGTGCCAGCAGCTCCGCTGGACTGAAAGAGACCCAGTACTTC. This encodes CASSSAGLKETQYF. The whole variable domain, remainder taken from reference TRBV11-3 and TRBJ2-5, is EAGVVQSPRYKIIEKKQPVAFWCNPISGHNTLYWYLQNLGQGPELLIRYENEEAVDDSQLPKDRFSAERLKGVDSTLKIQPAELGDSAVYLCASSSAGLKETQYFGPGTRLLVL.